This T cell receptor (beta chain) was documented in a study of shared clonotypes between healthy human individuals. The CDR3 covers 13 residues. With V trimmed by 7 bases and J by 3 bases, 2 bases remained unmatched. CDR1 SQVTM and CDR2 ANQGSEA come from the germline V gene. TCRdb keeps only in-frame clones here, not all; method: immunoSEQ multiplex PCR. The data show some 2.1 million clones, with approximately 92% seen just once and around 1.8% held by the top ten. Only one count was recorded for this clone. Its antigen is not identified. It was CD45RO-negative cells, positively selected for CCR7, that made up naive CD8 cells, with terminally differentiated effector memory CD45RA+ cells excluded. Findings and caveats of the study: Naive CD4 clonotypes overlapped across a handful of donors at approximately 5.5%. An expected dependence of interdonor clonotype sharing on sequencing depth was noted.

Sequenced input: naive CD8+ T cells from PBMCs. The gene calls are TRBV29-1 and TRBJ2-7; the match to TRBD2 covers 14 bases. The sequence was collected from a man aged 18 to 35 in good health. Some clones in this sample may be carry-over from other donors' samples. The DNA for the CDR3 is TGCAGCGGTGGGACTAGCGGGAGCTACGAGCAGTACTTC. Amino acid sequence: CSGGTSGSYEQYF.